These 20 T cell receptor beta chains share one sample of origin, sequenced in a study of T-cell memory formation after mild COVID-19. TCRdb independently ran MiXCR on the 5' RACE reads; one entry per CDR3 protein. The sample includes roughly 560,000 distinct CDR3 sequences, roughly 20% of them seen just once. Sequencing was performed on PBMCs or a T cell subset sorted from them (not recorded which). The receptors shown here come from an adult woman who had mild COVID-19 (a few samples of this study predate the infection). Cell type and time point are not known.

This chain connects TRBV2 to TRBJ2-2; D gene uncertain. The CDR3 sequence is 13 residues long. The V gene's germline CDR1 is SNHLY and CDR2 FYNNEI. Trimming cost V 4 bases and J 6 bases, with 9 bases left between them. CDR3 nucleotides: TGTGCCAGCAGTGTAGCTAATGCCGGGGAGCTGTTTTTT. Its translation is CASSVANAGELFF.

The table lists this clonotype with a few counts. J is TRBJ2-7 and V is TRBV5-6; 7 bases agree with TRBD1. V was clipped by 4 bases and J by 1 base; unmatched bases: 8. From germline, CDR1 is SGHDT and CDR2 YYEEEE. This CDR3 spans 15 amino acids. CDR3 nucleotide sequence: TGTGCCAGCAGCCGGGTCGACAGGGCATCCTACGAGCAGTACTTC. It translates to CASSRVDRASYEQYF.

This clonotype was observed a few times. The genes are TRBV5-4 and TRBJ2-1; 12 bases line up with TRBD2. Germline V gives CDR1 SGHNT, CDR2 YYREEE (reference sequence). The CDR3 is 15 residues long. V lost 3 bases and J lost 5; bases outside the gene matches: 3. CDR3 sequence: CASSSSGGANNEQFF. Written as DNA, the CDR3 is TGTGCCAGCAGCTCTAGCGGGGGGGCAAACAATGAGCAGTTCTTC.

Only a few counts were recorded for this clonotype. The chain's CDR3 is CSARRGDSYGYTF. The DNA of the CDR3 is TGCAGTGCTAGAAGAGGGGATAGCTATGGCTACACCTTC. The chain employs TRBV20-1 and TRBJ1-2, with a possible D match to TRBD1 (5 bases). The V end was cut by 2 bases, the J end by 4 bases, with 11 bases between. The CDR3 sequence is 13 residues long. Germline V gives CDR1 DFQATT, CDR2 SNEGSKA (reference sequence).

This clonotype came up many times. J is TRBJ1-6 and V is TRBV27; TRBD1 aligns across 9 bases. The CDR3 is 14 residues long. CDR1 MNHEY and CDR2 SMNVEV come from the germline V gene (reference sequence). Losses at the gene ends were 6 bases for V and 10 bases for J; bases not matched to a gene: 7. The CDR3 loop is CASSSGTGRSPLHF. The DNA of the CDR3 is TGTGCCAGCAGCTCCGGGACAGGGAGGTCACCCCTCCACTTT.

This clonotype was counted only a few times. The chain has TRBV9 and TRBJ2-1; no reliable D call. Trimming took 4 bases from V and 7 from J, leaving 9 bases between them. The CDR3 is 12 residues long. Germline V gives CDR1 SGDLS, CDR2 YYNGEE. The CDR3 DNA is TGTGCCAGCAGCCGAAGGTTAAATGAGCAGTTCTTC. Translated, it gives CASSRRLNEQFF. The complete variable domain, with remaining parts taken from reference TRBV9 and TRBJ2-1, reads DSGVTQTPKHLITATGQRVTLRCSPRSGDLSVYWYQQSLDQGLQFLIQYYNGEERAKGNILERFSAQQFPDLHSELNLSSLELGDSALYFCASSRRLNEQFFGPGTRLTVL.

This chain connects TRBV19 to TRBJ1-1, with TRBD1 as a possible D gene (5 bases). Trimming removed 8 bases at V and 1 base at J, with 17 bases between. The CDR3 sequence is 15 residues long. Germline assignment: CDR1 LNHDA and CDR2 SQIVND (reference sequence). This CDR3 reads CASALSGGSNTEAFF. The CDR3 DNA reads TGTGCCAGTGCCCTCAGCGGGGGTTCGAACACTGAAGCTTTCTTT.

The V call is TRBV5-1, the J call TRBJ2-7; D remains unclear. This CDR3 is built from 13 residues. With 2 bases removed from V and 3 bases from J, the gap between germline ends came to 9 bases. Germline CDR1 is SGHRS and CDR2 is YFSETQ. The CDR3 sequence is CASSFSPVYEQYF. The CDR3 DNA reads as TGCGCCAGCAGCTTTTCCCCCGTCTACGAGCAGTACTTC.

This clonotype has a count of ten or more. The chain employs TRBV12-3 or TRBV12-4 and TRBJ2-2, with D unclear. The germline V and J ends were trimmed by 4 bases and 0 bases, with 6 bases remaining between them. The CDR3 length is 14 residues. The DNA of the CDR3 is TGTGCCAGCAGTTCTGGGCCGAACACCGGGGAGCTGTTTTTT. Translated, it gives CASSSGPNTGELFF.

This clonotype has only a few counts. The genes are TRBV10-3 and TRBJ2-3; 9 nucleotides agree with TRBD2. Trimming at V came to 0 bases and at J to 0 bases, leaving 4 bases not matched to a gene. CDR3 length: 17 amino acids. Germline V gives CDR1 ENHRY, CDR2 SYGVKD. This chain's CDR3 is CAISESQLAGSTDTQYF. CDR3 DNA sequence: TGTGCCATCAGTGAGTCTCAACTAGCGGGTAGCACAGATACGCAGTATTTT.

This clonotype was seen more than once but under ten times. CDR3 coding DNA: TGTGCCAGCAGTCAAGACCTAGCGGGCCCTGTCGGCCAGTACTTC. Encoded protein: CASSQDLAGPVGQYF. This chain uses TRBV12-3 or TRBV12-4 with TRBJ2-7; the match to TRBD2 covers 8 bases. J lost 10 bases, V lost 5 bases, and 16 bases had no gene match. The CDR3 loop spans 15 amino acids.

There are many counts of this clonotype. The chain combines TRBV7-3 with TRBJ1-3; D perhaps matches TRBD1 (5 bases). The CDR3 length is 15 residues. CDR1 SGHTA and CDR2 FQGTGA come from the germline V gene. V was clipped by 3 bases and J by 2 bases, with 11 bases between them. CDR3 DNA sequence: TGTGCCAGCAGCTTGCTCGGGACGGCTGGAAACACCATATATTTT. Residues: CASSLLGTAGNTIYF.

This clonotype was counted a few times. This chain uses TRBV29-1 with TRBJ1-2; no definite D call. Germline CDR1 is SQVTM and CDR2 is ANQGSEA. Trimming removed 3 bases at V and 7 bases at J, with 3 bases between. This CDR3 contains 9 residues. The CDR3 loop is CSVDVGYTF. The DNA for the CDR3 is TGCAGCGTTGATGTTGGCTACACCTTC. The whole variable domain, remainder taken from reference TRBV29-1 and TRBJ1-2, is SAVISQKPSRDICQRGTSLTIQCQVDSQVTMMFWYRQQPGQSLTLIATANQGSEATYESGFVIDKFPISRPNLTFSTLTVSNMSPEDSSIYLCSVDVGYTFGSGTRLTVV.

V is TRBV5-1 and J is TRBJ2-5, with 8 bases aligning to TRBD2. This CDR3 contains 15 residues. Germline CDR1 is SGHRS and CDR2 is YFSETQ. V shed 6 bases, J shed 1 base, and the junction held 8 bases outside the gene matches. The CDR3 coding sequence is TGCGCCAGCACTAATAGCGGGACGATCCAAGAGACCCAGTACTTC. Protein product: CASTNSGTIQETQYF. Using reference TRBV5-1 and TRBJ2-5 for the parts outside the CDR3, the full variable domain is KAGVTQTPRYLIKTRGQQVTLSCSPISGHRSVSWYQQTPGQGLQFLFEYFSETQRNKGNFPGRFSGRQFSNSRSEMNVSTLELGDSALYLCASTNSGTIQETQYFGPGTRLLVL.

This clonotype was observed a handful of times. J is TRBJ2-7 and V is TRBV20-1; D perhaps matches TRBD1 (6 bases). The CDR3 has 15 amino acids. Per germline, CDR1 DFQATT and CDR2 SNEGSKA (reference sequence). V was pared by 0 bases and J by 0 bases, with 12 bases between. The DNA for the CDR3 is TGCAGTGCTAGAGACGCGACAGGCTTCTCCTACGAGCAGTACTTC. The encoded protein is CSARDATGFSYEQYF.

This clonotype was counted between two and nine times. The CDR3 loop reads CASSLDLAGPQDTQYF. The CDR3 nucleotides read TGTGCCAGCAGCTTAGACCTAGCGGGGCCCCAAGATACGCAGTATTTT. The rearrangement links TRBV11-2 to TRBJ2-3, with TRBD2 matching over 9 bases. The ends lost 0 bases at V and 5 bases at J; junction bases unmatched: 6. This CDR3 has 16 residues. CDR1 and CDR2 from the germline V gene are SGHAT and FQNNGV. Supplemented by reference TRBV11-2 and TRBJ2-3, the full variable domain reads EAGVAQSPRYKIIEKRQSVAFWCNPISGHATLYWYQQILGQGPKLLIQFQNNGVVDDSQLPKDRFSAERLKGVDSTLKIQPAKLEDSAVYLCASSLDLAGPQDTQYFGPGTRLTVL.

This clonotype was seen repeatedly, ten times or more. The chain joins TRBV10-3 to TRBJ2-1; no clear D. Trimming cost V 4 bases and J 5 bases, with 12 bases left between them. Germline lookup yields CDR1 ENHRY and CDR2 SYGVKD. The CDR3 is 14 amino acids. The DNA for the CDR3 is TGTGCCATCAGTGCATCAGGTCAAAACAATGAGCAGTTCTTC. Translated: CAISASGQNNEQFF.

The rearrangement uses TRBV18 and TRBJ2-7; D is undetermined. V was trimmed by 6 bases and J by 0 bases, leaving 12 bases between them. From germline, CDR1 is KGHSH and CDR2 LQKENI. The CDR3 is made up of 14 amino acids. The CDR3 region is CASSPVHNSYEQYF. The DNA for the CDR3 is TGTGCCAGCTCCCCCGTTCACAACTCCTACGAGCAGTACTTC.

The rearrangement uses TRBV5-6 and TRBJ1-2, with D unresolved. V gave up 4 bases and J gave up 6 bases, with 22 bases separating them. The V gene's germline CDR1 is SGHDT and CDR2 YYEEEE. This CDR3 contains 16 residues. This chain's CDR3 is CASSRATPTLGNGYTF. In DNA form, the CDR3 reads TGTGCCAGCAGCCGGGCAACGCCAACACTGGGGAATGGCTACACCTTC.

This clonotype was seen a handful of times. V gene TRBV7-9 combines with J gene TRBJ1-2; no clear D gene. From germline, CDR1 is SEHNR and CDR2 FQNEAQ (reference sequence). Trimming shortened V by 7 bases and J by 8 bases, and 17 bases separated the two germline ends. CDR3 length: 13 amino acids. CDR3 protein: CASTPMGSPGYTF. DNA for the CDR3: TGTGCCAGCACCCCCATGGGGTCTCCCGGCTACACCTTC.